This T cell receptor beta chain derives from a study of blood T cell repertoires in COVID-19. V lost 6 bases to trimming and J lost 6 bases; unmatched junction nucleotides: 6. Germline-derived CDR1 and CDR2 are KGHSH and LQKENI. The CDR3 consists of 14 residues. The data were produced by immunoSEQ multiplex PCR, yet TCRdb's version contains in-frame clones alone and is incomplete. The data show 150,000 to 160,000 clones, approximately 82% seen once. The genes are TRBV18 and TRBJ1-5; 9 positions match TRBD1. The sample consisted of peripheral blood. This clonotype was obtained from a woman in her forties or fifties with acute or convalescent COVID-19. For the CDR3, the DNA is TGTGCCAGCTCGTCCGGGACAGGGAGTCAGCCCCAGCATTTT. It is translated as CASSSGTGSQPQHF.